This T cell receptor (beta chain) was profiled in a study of CD8 T cells in ankylosing spondylitis. The germline gives CDR1 DFQATT, CDR2 SNEGSKA (reference sequence). The V segment lost 0 bases and the J segment 5 bases; nucleotides outside the gene matches: 10. The CDR3 consists of 17 residues. TCRdb called the 5' RACE reads again in MiXCR, with one record for every CDR3 protein. There are some 300,000 distinct CDR3 sequences in the sample; less than 25% occur only once, and 3.5% lies in the top ten. The specimen sequenced was blood, either unsorted or a sorted T cell fraction (not recorded which). The V gene is TRBV20-1, the J gene TRBJ2-5; 12 bases agree with TRBD2. The TCR originated in a female donor with ankylosing spondylitis or in good health (not recorded which). The DNA for the CDR3 is TGCAGTGCTAGAGATCCTAGCGGGAGGGCAGGATGGGAGACCCAGTACTTC. It translates to CSARDPSGRAGWETQYF.